This T cell receptor (beta chain) comes out of a study of response to subunit inactivated influenza vaccine. Each CDR3 protein is one row after TCRdb ran MiXCR on the RT-PCR reads. The sample yields around 760,000 distinct CDR3 sequences, approximately 15% seen once. Broader study findings: It was suggested by the authors that few new T cells are recruited by each seasonal influenza vaccination.

Worth noting for this clonotype: Its antigen is undetermined.

The CDR3 has 16 amino acids. Per germline, CDR1 MGHRA and CDR2 YSYEKL. Trimming stripped 0 bases from V and 2 bases from J, with 10 bases between. This chain uses TRBV4-1 with TRBJ2-2, with a weak D call TRBD2 (6 bases). The source was PBMCs from blood, collected 14 days before vaccination. This sequence was found in a man aged 45 to 65 who received an inactivated influenza vaccine. In nucleotides, the CDR3 is TGCGCCAGCAGCCAAGAAGAGGGACTTAACACCGGGGAGCTGTTTTTT. As protein: CASSQEEGLNTGELFF.